Each of the 6 T cell receptor beta chains below was sequenced from the same sample in a study of cytomegalovirus exposure and HLA in healthy donors. The PCR had 60 Vbeta and 13 Jbeta primers. Repertoires were generated with immunoSEQ multiplex PCR, while TCRdb's copy carries only in-frame clones and drops some. This table has 78,000 or so clones, about 81% appearing once. Sequencing input: PBMCs. Receptors originate from a woman aged 50 to 60 in good health and CMV-seronegative.

This chain uses TRBV5-1 with TRBJ2-2, with D possibly being TRBD2 (5 bases). V lost 9 bases and J 4 bases, leaving 16 bases between the germline ends. The CDR3 runs to 14 residues. Germline assignment: CDR1 SGHRS and CDR2 YFSETQ. The CDR3 is CATPVSRGTGELFF. The CDR3 coding sequence is TGCGCCACCCCCGTCAGTCGGGGCACCGGGGAGCTGTTTTTT.

In nucleotides, the CDR3 is TGTGCCAGCAGTGATGACGGCCCGGGACAGGAGCCCTACGGGCAGTACGTC. Amino acids: CASSDDGPGQEPYGQYV. The rearrangement links TRBV2 to TRBJ2-7, with 8 bases aligning to TRBD1. CDR1 and CDR2 from the germline V gene are SNHLY and FYNNEI. The CDR3 contains 17 residues.

The chain carries TRBV18 and TRBJ1-5; the D is unclear. The V end lost 3 bases, the J end lost 2 bases, and 8 bases lay between the germline ends. There are 14 residues in the CDR3. Per germline, CDR1 KGHSH and CDR2 LQKENI. CDR3 DNA: TGTGCCAGCTCACCCAACCCGGGCAATCAGCCCCAGCATTTT. Protein: CASSPNPGNQPQHF.

V gene TRBV9 combines with J gene TRBJ2-1; 7 bases match TRBD2. Germline values: CDR1 SGDLS, CDR2 YYNGEE. Losses at the gene ends were 5 bases for V and 5 bases for J; bases not matched to a gene: 10. The CDR3 is made up of 15 amino acids. This chain's CDR3 is CASSRLAGRHNEQFF. In nucleotides, the CDR3 is TGTGCCAGCAGTAGACTAGCCGGGAGGCACAATGAGCAGTTCTTC.

The chain employs TRBV21-1 and TRBJ2-5; the table assigns TRBD2, which was not confirmed against the DNA. TRBV21-1 is recorded as a pseudogene. CDR3 length equals 14 residues. Written as DNA, the CDR3 is TGTGCCAGCAGGGGGACTCAAGAGGGGGAGACCCAGTACTTC. As protein: CASRGTQEGETQYF.

V and J are TRBV13 and TRBJ2-1; 10 bases match TRBD2. The CDR3 loop spans 15 amino acids. CDR1 and CDR2 from the germline V gene are PRHDT and FYEKMQ (reference sequence). The ends lost 5 bases at V and 2 bases at J; junction bases unmatched: 3. The CDR3 here is CASSASGGAYNEQFF. DNA of the CDR3: TGTGCCAGCAGCGCTAGCGGGGGAGCCTACAATGAGCAGTTCTTC.